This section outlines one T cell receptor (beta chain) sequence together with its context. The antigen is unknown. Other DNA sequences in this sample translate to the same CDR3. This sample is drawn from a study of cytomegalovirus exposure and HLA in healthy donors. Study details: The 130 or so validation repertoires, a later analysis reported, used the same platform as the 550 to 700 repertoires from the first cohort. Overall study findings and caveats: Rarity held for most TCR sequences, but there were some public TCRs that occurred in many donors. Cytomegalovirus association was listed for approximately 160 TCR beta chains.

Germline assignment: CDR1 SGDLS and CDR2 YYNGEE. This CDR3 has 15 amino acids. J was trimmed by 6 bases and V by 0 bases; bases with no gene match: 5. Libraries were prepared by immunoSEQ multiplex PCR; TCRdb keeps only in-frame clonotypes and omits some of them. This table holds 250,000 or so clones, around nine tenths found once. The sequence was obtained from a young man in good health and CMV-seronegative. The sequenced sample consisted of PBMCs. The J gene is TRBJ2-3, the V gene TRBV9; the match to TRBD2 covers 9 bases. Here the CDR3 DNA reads TGTGCCAGCAGCGTAGGAGGCGGGGGGGCCGATACGCAGTATTTT. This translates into CASSVGGGGADTQYF.